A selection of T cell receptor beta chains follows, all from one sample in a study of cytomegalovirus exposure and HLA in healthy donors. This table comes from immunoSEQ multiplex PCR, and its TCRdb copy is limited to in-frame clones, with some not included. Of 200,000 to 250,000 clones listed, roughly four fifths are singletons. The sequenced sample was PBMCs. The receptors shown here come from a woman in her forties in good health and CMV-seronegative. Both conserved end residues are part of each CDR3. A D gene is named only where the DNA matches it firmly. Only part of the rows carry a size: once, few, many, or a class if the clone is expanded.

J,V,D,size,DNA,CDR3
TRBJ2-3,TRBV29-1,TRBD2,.,TGCAGCGTTGAAGGGGGGGGACTAGCGGGATCCACAGATACGCAGTATTTT,CSVEGGGLAGSTDTQYF
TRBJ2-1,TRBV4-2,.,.,TGTGCCAGCAGCCAAGGTCCTAGCCGGGATGAGCAGTTCTTC,CASSQGPSRDEQFF
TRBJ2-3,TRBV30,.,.,TGTGCCTGGAGTGGCCCGGGATATACGCAGTATTTT,CAWSGPGYTQYF
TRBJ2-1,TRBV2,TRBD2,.,TGTGCCAGCAGTTTTAGCGGGGGGGCCATCAATGAGCAGTTCTTC,CASSFSGGAINEQFF
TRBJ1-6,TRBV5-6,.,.,TGTGCCAGCAGCCCAGGATGGCGGACGGGGGTTCTGACCCTCCACTTT,CASSPGWRTGVLTLHF
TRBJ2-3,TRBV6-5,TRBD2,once,TGTGCCAGCAGTTACTCCCGGGGGGCAGATACGCAGTATTTT,CASSYSRGADTQYF
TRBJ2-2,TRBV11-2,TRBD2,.,TGTGCCAGCAGCTTGGCCGGGACTAGCGGGGGGAACACCGGGGAGCTGTTTTTT,CASSLAGTSGGNTGELFF
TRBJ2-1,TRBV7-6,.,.,TGTGCCAGCAGCTTAGCCCATCCTACAGGGAGCAATGAGCAGTTCTTC,CASSLAHPTGSNEQFF
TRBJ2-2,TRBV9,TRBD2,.,TGTGCCAGCAGCATACTAGCGAGGGGCGGGGAGCTGTTTTTT,CASSILARGGELFF
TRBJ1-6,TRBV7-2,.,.,TGTGCCAGCAGCTTCGGACCAGGGTATAATTCACCCCTCCACTTT,CASSFGPGYNSPLHF
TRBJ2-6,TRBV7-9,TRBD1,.,TGTTCCAGCAGCTCCCTTGGGACAGGGATCACTGGGGCCAACGTCCTGACTTTC,CSSSSLGTGITGANVLTF
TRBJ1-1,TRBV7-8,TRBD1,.,TGTGCCAGCAGCCGACCCGGGACAGGGGGTTGGCAAGCTTTCTTT,CASSRPGTGGWQAFF
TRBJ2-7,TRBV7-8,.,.,TGTGCCAGCAGCCAGCCCTACAGGGACGGGGACTACGAGCAGTACTTC,CASSQPYRDGDYEQYF
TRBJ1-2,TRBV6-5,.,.,TGTGCCAGCAGTTACTCGCGGACAGCTTATGGCTACACCTTC,CASSYSRTAYGYTF
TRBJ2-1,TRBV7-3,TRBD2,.,TGTGCCAGCAGCCCGACTAGCTCGGGTGGGGAGCAGTTCTTC,CASSPTSSGGEQFF
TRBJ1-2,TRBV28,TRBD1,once,TGTGCCAGCAGTTTTCTACAGGGGACCAGCTATGGCTACACCTTC,CASSFLQGTSYGYTF
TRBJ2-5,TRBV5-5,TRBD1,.,TGTGCCAGCAGCTTGGAGGGGGCTGAGACCCAGTACTTC,CASSLEGAETQYF
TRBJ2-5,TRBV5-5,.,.,TGTGCCAGCAGCTTGAGGGGAGGGGGGGGGACCCAAGAGACCCAGTACTTC,CASSLRGGGGTQETQYF
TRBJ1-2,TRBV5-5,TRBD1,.,TGTGCCAGCAGCACCCCAGGGGGTCTTGGCTACACCTTC,CASSTPGGLGYTF
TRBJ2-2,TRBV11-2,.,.,TGTGCCAGCAGCTTGTCGCTAGGTCCGGGGGAGCTGTTTTTT,CASSLSLGPGELFF
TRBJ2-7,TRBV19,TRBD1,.,TGTGCCAGTAGTCCAGGGACAGGGGGTTTCTACGAGCAGTACTTC,CASSPGTGGFYEQYF
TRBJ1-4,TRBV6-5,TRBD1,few,TGTGCCAGCAGGGCAGGGACAGCAGATGAAAAACTGTTTTTT,CASRAGTADEKLFF
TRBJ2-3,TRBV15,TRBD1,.,TGTGCCACCAGCGCTGGACAGGGGAGCACAGATACGCAGTATTTT,CATSAGQGSTDTQYF
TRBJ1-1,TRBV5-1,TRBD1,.,TGCGCCAGCAGCTCCGGACAGGGACCCATGAACACTGAAGCTTTCTTT,CASSSGQGPMNTEAFF
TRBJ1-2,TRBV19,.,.,TGTGCCAGTAGTATTGGAACAGGGCTCAAGGATGGCTACACCTTC,CASSIGTGLKDGYTF
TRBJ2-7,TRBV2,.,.,TGTGCCAGCAGTGACCGGACAGGAGCGGGCGAGCAGTACTTC,CASSDRTGAGEQYF
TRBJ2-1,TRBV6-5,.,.,TGTGCCAGCAGTTACTCGATGGGGAGGAATGAGCAGTTCTTC,CASSYSMGRNEQFF
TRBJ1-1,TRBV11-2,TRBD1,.,TGTGCCAGCAGCCTCCTCAGGGGGGCCACTGAAGCTTTCTTT,CASSLLRGATEAFF
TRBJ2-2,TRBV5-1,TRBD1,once,TGCGCCAGCAGCTCTCAGGGGGCCGGGGAGCTGTTTTTT,CASSSQGAGELFF
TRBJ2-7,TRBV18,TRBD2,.,TGTGCCAGCTCACCGACTAGCCAGCAGTCGCCCTACGAGCAGTACTTC,CASSPTSQQSPYEQYF
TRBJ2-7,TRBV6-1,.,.,TGTGCCAGCAGTTTCACAGACTACGAGCAGTACTTC,CASSFTDYEQYF
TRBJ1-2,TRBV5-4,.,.,TGTGCCAGCAGGCGCCGACAGGAGCTGGGCGGCTACGCCTTC,CASRRRQELGGYAF
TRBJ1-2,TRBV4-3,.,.,TGCGCCAGCAGCCAAGACAGGGGTATCTATGGCTACACCTTC,CASSQDRGIYGYTF
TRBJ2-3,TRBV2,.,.,TGTGCCAGCAAACCAAGGGGAGATACGCAGTATTTT,CASKPRGDTQYF
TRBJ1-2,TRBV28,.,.,TGTGCCAGCAGTTTAGGGGGGGGCTTTAACTATGGCTACACCTTC,CASSLGGGFNYGYTF
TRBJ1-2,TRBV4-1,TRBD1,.,TGCGCCAGCAGCCAGGACAGGGGTTCCTATGGCTACACCTTC,CASSQDRGSYGYTF
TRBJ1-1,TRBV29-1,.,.,TGCAGCGTTGGAGTGAACACTGAAGCTTTCTTT,CSVGVNTEAFF
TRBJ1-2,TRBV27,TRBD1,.,TGTGCCAGCACCGAATGGGGACAGGGATCGGGTGGCTACACCTTC,CASTEWGQGSGGYTF
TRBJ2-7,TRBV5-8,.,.,TGTGCCAGCAGCCCCACGTGGTACGAGCAGTACTTC,CASSPTWYEQYF
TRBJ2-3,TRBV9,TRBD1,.,TGTGCCAGCAGCGCCCGGGACAGGGGTAATACGCAGTATTTT,CASSARDRGNTQYF
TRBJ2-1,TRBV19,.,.,TGTGCCAGTAGTTTCTTGGGCAGCTACAATGAGCAGTTCTTC,CASSFLGSYNEQFF
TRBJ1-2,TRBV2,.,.,TGTGCCAGCAGGGAGACTCCGGGGGGTAACTATGGCTACACCTTC,CASRETPGGNYGYTF
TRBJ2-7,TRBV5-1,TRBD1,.,TGCGCCAGCAGCAACCCGGGACAGCCCTCGGACGAGCAGTACTTC,CASSNPGQPSDEQYF
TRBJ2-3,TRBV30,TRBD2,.,TGTGCCTGGGGGGCGGGGGCAGATACGCAGTATTTT,CAWGAGADTQYF
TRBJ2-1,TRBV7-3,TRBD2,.,TGTGCCAGCAGCAACTTAGCGGGGGGTGAGCAGTTCTTC,CASSNLAGGEQFF
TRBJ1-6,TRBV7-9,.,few,TGTGCCAGCAGCCCGCGGCTGGCCCTGGCTTCACCCCTCCACTTT,CASSPRLALASPLHF
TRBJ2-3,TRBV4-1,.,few,TGCGCCAGCAGCCAAGAAAGGGGCTTTGATACGCAGTATTTT,CASSQERGFDTQYF
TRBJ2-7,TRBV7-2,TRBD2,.,TGTGCCAGCACCGCGATGGGACTAACGGTCCGCGAGCAGTACTTC,CASTAMGLTVREQYF
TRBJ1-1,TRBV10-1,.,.,TGCGCCAGCAGGGGAATCCGGGACACCAACACTGAAGCTTTCTTT,CASRGIRDTNTEAFF
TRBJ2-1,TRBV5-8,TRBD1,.,TGTGCCAGCAGGTTTACAGGGGGCTTCCACAATGAGCAGTTCTTC,CASRFTGGFHNEQFF
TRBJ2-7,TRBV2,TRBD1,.,TGTGCCAGCAGTGAACAGGGGGCGCTATACGAGCAGTACTTC,CASSEQGALYEQYF
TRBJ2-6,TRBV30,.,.,TGTGCCTGGACCAGGGTCCCTGGGGCCAACGTCCTGACTTTC,CAWTRVPGANVLTF
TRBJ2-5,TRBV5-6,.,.,TGTGCCAGCCGTTTCTGGGTAGCTGGAGAGACCCAGTACTTC,CASRFWVAGETQYF